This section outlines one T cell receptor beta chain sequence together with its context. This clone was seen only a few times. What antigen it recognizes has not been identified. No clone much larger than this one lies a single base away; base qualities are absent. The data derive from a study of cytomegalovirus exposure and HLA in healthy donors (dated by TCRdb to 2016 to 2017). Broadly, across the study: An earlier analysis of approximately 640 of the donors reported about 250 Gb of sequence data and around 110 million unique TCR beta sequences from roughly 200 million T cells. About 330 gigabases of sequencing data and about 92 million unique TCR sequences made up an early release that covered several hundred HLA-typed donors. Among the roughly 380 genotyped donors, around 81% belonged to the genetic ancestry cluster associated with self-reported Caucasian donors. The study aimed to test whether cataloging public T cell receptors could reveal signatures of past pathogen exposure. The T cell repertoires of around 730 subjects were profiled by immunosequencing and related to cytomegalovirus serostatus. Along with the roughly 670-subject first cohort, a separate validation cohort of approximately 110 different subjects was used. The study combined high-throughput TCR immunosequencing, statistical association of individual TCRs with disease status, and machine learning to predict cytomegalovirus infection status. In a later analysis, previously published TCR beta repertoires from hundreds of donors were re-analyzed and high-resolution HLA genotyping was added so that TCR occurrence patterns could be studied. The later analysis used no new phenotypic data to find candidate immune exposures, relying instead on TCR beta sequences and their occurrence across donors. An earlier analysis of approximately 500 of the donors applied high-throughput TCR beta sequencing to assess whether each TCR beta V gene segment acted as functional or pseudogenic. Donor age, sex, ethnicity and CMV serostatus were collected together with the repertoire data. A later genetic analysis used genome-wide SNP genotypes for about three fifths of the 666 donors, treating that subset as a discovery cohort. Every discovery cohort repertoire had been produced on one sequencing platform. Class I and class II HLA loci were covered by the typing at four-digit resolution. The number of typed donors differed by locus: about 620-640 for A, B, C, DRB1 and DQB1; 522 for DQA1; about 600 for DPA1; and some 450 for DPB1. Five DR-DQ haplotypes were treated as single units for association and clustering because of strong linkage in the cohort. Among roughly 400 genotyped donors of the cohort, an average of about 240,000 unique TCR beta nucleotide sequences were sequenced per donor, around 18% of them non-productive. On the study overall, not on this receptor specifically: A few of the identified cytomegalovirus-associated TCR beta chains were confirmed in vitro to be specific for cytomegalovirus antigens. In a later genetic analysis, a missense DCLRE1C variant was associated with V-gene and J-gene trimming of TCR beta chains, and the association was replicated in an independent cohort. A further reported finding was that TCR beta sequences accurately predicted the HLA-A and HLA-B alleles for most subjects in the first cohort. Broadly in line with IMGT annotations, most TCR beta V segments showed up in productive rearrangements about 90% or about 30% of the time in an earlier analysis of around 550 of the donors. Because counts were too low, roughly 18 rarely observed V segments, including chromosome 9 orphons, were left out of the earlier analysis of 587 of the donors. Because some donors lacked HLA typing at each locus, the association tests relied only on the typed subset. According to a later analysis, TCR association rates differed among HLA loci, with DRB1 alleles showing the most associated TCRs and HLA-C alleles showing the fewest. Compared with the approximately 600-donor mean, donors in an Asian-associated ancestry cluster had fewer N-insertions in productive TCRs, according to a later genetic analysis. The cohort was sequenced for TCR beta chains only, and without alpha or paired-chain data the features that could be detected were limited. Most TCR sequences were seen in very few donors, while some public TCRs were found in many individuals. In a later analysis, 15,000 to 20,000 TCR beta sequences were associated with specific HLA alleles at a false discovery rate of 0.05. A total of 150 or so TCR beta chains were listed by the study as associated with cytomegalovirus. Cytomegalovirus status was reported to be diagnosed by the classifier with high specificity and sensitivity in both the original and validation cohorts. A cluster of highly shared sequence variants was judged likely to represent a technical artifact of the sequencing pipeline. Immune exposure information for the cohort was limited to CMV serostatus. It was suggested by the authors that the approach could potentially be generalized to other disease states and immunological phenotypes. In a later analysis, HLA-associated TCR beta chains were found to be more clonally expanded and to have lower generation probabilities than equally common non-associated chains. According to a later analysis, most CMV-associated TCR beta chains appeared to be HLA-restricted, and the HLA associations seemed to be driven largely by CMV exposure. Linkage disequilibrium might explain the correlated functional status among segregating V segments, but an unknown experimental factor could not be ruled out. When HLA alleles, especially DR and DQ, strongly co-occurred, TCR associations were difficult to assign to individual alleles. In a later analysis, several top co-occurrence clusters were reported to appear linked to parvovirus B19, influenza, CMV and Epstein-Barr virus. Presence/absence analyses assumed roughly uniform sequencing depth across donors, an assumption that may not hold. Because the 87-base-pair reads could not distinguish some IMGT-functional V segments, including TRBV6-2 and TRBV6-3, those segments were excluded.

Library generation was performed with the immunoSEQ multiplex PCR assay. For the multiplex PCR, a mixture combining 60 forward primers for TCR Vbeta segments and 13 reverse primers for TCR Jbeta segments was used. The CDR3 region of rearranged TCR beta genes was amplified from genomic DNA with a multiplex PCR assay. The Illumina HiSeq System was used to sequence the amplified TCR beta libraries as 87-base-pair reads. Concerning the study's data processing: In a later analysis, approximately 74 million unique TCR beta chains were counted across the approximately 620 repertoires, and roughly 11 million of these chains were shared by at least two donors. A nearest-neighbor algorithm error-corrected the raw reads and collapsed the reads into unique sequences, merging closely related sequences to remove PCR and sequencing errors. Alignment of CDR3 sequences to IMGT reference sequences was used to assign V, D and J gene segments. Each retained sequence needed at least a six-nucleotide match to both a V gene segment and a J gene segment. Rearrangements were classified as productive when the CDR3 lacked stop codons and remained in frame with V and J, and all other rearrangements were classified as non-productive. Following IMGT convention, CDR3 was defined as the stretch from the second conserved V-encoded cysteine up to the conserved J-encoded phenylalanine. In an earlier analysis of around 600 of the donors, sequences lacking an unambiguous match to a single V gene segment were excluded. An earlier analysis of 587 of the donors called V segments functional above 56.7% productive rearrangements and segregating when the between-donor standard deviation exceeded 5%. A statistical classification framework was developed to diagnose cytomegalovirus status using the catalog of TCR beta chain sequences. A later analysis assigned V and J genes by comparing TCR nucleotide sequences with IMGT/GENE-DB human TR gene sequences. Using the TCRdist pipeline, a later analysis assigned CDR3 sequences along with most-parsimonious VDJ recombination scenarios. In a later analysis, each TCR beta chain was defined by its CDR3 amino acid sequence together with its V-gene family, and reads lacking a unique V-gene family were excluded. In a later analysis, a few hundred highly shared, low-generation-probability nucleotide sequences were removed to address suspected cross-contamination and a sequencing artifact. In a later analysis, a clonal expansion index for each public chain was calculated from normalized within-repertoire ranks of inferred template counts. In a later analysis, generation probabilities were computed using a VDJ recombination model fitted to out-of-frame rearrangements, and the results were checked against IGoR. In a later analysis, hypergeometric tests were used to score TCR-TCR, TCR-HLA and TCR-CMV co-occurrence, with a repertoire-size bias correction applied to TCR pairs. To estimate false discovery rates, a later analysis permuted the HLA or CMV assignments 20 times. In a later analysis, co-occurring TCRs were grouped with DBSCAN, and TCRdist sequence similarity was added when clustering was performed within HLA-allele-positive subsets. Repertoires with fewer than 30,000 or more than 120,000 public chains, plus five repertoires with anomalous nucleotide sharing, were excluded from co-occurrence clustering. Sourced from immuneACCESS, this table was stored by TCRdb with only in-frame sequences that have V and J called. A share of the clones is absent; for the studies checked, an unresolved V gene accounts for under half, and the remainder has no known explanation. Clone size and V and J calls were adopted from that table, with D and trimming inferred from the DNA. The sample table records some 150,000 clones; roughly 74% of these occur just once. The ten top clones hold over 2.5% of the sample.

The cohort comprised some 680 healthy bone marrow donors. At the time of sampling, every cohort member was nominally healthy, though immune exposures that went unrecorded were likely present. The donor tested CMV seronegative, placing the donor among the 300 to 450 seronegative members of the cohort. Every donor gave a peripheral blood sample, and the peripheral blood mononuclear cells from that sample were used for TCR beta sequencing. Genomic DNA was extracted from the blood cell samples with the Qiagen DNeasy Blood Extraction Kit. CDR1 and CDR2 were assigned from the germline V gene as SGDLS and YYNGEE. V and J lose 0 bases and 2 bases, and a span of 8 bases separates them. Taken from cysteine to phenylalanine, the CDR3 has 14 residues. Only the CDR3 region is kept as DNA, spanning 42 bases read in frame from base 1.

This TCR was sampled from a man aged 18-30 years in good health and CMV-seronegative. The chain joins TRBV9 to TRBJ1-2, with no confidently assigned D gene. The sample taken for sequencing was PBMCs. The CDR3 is CASSVGGGNYGYTF. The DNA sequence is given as TGTGCCAGCAGCGTAGGAGGAGGGAACTATGGCTACACCTTC.